The present T cell receptor beta chain was sequenced within a study of control samples from healthy donors and cancer patients. Profiling relied on immunoSEQ multiplex PCR, and the TCRdb table lists in-frame clones only, not all of them. The data show about 89,000 clones, with approximately 81% seen just once and less than 2.5% held by the top ten. The germline CDR1 and CDR2 sequences are SGHTA and FQGNSA. V trimming: 3 bases; J trimming: 2 bases; junction bases outside the gene matches: 2. This CDR3 contains 14 residues. Sequencing was performed on blood. V usage is TRBV7-2 and J usage is TRBJ2-7; TRBD1 aligns across 9 bases. The sequence was obtained from a woman in her forties in good health. CDR3 amino acids: CASSFGTGPYEQYF. The CDR3 DNA sequence: TGTGCCAGCAGCTTTGGGACAGGGCCCTACGAGCAGTACTTC.